This T cell receptor beta chain was identified during a study of shared clonotypes between healthy human individuals (dated by TCRdb to the early 2020s). About the investigation overall: A few men and two women, aged 18 to 49 years, made up the cohort. For each donor, CD4 naive and CD4 memory were each given three plates, CD8 naive was given two plates, and CD8 memory was given one plate. Blood TCR repertoires of about 5 healthy adults were deeply sequenced to estimate repertoire size and the extent of clonotype sharing between individuals. Libraries were prepared and TCR repertoires were sequenced by different laboratories using diverse techniques, in order to increase sequencing depth and limit assay-specific biases. Between about 0.85 and 9.5 billion PBMCs per donor were obtained by leukapheresis. The research as a whole found: Incomplete sequencing was indicated by rarefaction of sorted-subset datasets, despite the large sequencing depth. Sharing across several donors was observed for approximately 5% of naive CD4, 3% to 4% of naive CD8, over 2% of memory CD4, and about 0.38% of memory CD8 clonotypes. The genetic and exposure-history diversity represented was limited by the small number of donors. Only blood was sampled, and tissue TCR repertoires likely differ from those in blood. Higher generation probabilities were observed for clonotypes shared by all four sorted-subset donors than for non-shared clonotypes. Pairwise subsampling led to the expectation that sequencing depth would affect the degree of clonotype sharing among donors. Naive subsets generally had larger estimated clonotype richness than memory subsets did.

V is cut back by 0 bases and J by 6 bases, with 11 bases in the junction unmatched. Taken from the germline V gene, the CDR1 and CDR2 loops are SGHRS and YFSETQ. The CDR3, from cysteine to phenylalanine, totals 16 residues. The sequence is cut down to CDR3 DNA, 48 bases in frame from base 1. CD8 naive samples consisted of CD45RO-negative cells that were positively selected for CCR7, yielding a CD45RA+CCR7+ population without TemRA cells. Donors were healthy HIV-negative adults with no recently reported acute infections or vaccinations. All donors were Caucasian adults living in Nashville, Tennessee, USA. After blood collection by leukapheresis, PBMCs were isolated using Ficoll-Histopaque density gradient centrifugation and then cryopreserved in the vapor phase of liquid nitrogen. Analytical flow cytometry was used to check the purity and quantity of each magnetically sorted T cell population. Each sorted fraction had its genomic DNA isolated and then quantified by UV absorbance on a Nanodrop 2000c.

Using the deep immunoSEQ assay, TCR CDR3 regions were amplified from genomic DNA by multiplex PCR. Genomic DNA extracted from each cell subset was distributed evenly over all wells of several immunoSEQ 96-well plates, and each plate served as one replicate. For sorted subsets, approximately 0.2 ug of genomic DNA, equivalent to 25,000 to 35,000 T cell genomes, went into each replicate PCR. Purified libraries were measured with a Qubit 3.0 fluorometer, size-checked on a Bioanalyzer 2100, and measured again with the KAPA Library Quantification kit. A separate single-read 150-cycle Illumina NextSeq 550 flow cell was used to sequence each immunoSEQ 96-well plate. The original methods were these. The immunoSEQ output contained only junctional sequences without quality scores, so filtering could not match that applied to full-length reads. To assign V/J genes and CDR3, sequences were annotated against IMGT germline references using PyIR, a Python wrapper for IgBLAST v1.9. Reads were filtered out if the reads had weak V/J assignments (E-value above 1e-6), no CDR3, stop codons, out-of-frame junctions, or ambiguous translated residues. V3J clonotypes were defined as sequences sharing the same inferred V gene, J gene, and CDR3 amino acid sequence. The percentage overlap between two repertoires was calculated by dividing the number of shared unique clonotypes by the size of the smaller repertoire. Repertoire richness was assessed with RTK rarefaction, the Chao1 estimator, and Recon v2.1 estimates of unobserved clonotypes. Generation probabilities for all TCRbeta clonotypes obtained by the gDNA method from a handful of donors were computed using OLGA. In TCRdb, the immuneACCESS table is reduced to in-frame sequences with V and J assigned. These tables do not hold every clone; where another copy was compared, an unresolved V gene accounts for under half, and the others remain unexplained. The DNA gave D and trimming, while V, J and clone size come from that table. The sample table records some 600,000 clones; around 96% of these occur just once. The ten largest make up more than 0.085% of the sample.

Comment on this clone: Its cognate antigen has yet to be identified. Nothing much larger sits one base from this clone, and base qualities are not available.

This sequence originates from a woman in her twenties or thirties in good health. This receptor chain uses TRBV5-1 and TRBJ2-7; 8 central nucleotides agree with TRBD2. The sequenced material came from naive CD8+ T cells sorted from blood. Read against the paper, the sample's cell subset or site label means: CD45RA+CCR7+. The CDR3 loop reads CASSLVLAGRRGEQYF. The nucleotides are TGCGCCAGCAGCTTGGTTTTAGCGGGAAGGAGGGGCGAGCAGTACTTC.